The 11 T cell receptor beta chains below were found in one sample sequenced in a study of cytomegalovirus exposure and HLA in healthy donors. The PCR contained 60 Vbeta and 13 Jbeta primers. Method: immunoSEQ multiplex PCR; TCRdb's copy keeps in-frame clones and lacks some. This table holds 98,000 or so clones, roughly 78% found once. The sample comprised PBMCs. The receptors derive from a woman between 35 and 50 years old in good health and CMV-seronegative.

The V call is TRBV27, the J call TRBJ1-5; unclear D gene. In germline, CDR1 is MNHEY, CDR2 SMNVEV (reference sequence). The germline V and J ends were trimmed by 2 bases and 3 bases, with 8 bases remaining between them. The CDR3 sequence is 14 residues long. The CDR3 loop reads CASSLVGNNQPQHF. The DNA of the CDR3 is TGTGCCAGCAGTTTAGTCGGGAACAATCAGCCCCAGCATTTT.

This clone showed up just a few times. The CDR3 nucleotides are TGTGCCAGCAGCTTAGGCCGACAGCCTGGTTGGGCTTTCTTT. Its protein is CASSLGRQPGWAFF. The rearrangement uses TRBV7-2 and TRBJ1-1; D perhaps matches TRBD1 (5 bases). The CDR3 runs 14 residues. Germline CDR1 SGHTA, CDR2 FQGNSA. Trimming shortened V by 1 base and J by 11 bases, and 17 bases separated the two germline ends.

In its sample, this clone was seen a few times. V gene TRBV27 combines with J gene TRBJ1-4; no definite D call. Germline-derived CDR1 and CDR2 are MNHEY and SMNVEV (reference sequence). This CDR3 region has 14 residues. Trimming stripped 6 bases from V and 4 bases from J, with 12 bases between. The chain's CDR3 is CASRRAGINEKLFF. The CDR3 DNA sequence: TGTGCCAGCAGGAGGGCAGGAATTAATGAAAAACTGTTTTTT.

V usage is TRBV6-4 and J usage is TRBJ1-5; D is perhaps TRBD1 (5 bases). The CDR3 runs to 13 residues. V was cut by 8 bases and J by 4 bases, with 12 bases left in between. Germline loops: CDR1 MRHNA, CDR2 SNTAGT. The CDR3 here is CASRTSPNQPQHF. Here the CDR3 DNA reads TGTGCCAGCCGGACATCCCCAAATCAGCCCCAGCATTTT.

The chain employs TRBV27 and TRBJ2-1; 13 bases line up with TRBD2. V gave up 5 bases and J gave up 2 bases; unmatched junction bases: 9. The CDR3 is 18 amino acids. Germline V lookup: CDR1 MNHEY, CDR2 SMNVEV (reference sequence). The CDR3 region has the DNA TGTGCCAGCAGTCAACTAGCGGGAGGGCCTTTAGCCTACAATGAGCAGTTCTTC. Encoded protein: CASSQLAGGPLAYNEQFF.

The gene calls are TRBV14 and TRBJ2-3; D ambiguous. V was pared by 4 bases and J by 0 bases, with 8 bases between. CDR3 length equals 14 residues. Germline CDR1 and CDR2: SGHDN and FVKESK. The CDR3 DNA reads TGTGCCAGCAGCCGAGGCCTTAGCACAGATACGCAGTATTTT. It is translated as CASSRGLSTDTQYF.

The chain uses TRBV28 and TRBJ1-3; possible D gene TRBD1, 6 bases. Germline values: CDR1 MDHEN, CDR2 SYDVKM. The CDR3 consists of 15 residues. The V end was cut by 7 bases, the J end by 6 bases, with 19 bases between. The CDR3 is CASNRVVSLENTIYF. The CDR3 nucleotides are TGTGCCAGCAACAGGGTAGTTTCCTTAGAAAACACCATATATTTT.

A word on this clone: At the DNA level, this CDR3 is encoded by other sequences in the same sample as well. The V gene is TRBV28, the J gene TRBJ2-7; D is perhaps TRBD1 (6 bases). The CDR3 sequence is 14 residues long. Germline loops: CDR1 MDHEN, CDR2 SYDVKM. V was shortened by 4 bases and J by 1 base, with 11 bases between the two germline ends. Here the CDR3 reads CASSSGGQSYEQYF. The CDR3 DNA is TGTGCCAGCAGTTCCGGCGGACAGTCCTACGAGCAGTACTTC.

The CDR3 is CASAMGLGPGELFF. As DNA, the CDR3 is TGTGCCAGCGCAATGGGACTAGGTCCCGGGGAGCTGTTTTTT. The V and J genes are TRBV9 and TRBJ2-2; 8 nucleotides align to TRBD2. This CDR3 comprises 14 residues. V was pared by 7 bases and J by 6 bases, with 8 bases of the junction left unmatched. Germline-derived CDR1 and CDR2 are SGDLS and YYNGEE.

This clone was observed a few times. This rearrangement joins TRBV4-3 to TRBJ2-4, with 8 bases aligning to TRBD2. CDR1 is LGHNA, CDR2 YSLEER, per germline. The CDR3 loop spans 16 amino acids. V lost 0 bases to trimming and J lost 8 bases; unmatched junction nucleotides: 9. The CDR3 here is CASSQDPPGGPHIQYF. DNA for the CDR3: TGCGCCAGCAGCCAAGATCCCCCGGGAGGGCCGCACATTCAGTACTTC.

The chain employs TRBV27 and TRBJ2-7, with D perhaps matching TRBD2 (6 bases). Germline V gene lookup returns CDR1 MNHEY and CDR2 SMNVEV (reference sequence). The CDR3 consists of 15 residues. V was cut by 5 bases and J by 0 bases, with 14 bases left in between. The CDR3 sequence is CASSVLGGFSYEQYF. CDR3 nucleotide sequence: TGTGCCAGCAGTGTCTTAGGAGGGTTCTCCTACGAGCAGTACTTC.